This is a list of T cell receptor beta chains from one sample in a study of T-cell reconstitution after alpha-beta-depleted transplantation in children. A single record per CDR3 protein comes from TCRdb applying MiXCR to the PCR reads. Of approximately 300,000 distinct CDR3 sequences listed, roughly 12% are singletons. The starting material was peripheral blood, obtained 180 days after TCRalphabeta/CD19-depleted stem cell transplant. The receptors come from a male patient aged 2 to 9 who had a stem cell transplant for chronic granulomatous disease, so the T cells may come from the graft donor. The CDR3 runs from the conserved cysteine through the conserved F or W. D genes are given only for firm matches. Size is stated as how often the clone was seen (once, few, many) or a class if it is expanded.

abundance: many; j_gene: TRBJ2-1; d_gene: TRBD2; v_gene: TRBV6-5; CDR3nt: TGTGCCAGCAGCCCGACGGGGGGACTAGGGCTCAATGAGCAGTTCTTC; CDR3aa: CASSPTGGLGLNEQFF
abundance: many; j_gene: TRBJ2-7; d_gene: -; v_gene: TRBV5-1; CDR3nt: TGCGCCAGCAGCTCCCCGGGGGTAGGATCCTACGAGCAGTACTTC; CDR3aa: CASSSPGVGSYEQYF
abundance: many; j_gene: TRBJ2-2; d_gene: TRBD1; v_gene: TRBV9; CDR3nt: TGTGCCAGCAGCAGGGACAGCTACACCGGGGAGCTGTTTTTT; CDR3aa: CASSRDSYTGELFF
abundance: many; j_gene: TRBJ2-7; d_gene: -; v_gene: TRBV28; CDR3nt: TGTGCCAGCAGCCACTCCTACGAGCAGTACTTC; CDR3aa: CASSHSYEQYF
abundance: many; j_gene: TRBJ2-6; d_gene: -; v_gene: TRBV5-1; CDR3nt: TGCGCCAGCAGCTCGGAGGGCCAAATTAGGAGCTCTGGGGCCAACGTCCTGACTTTC; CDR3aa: CASSSEGQIRSSGANVLTF
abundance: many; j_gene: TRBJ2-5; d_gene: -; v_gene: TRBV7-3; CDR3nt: TGTGCCAGCAGCCAAGGACAGCAAGAGACCCAGTACTTC; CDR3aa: CASSQGQQETQYF
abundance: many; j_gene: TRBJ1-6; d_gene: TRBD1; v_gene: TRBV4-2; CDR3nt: TGTGCCAGCAGCCAAATGGGACAGGGGAACGCGAATTCACCCCTCCACTTT; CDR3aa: CASSQMGQGNANSPLHF
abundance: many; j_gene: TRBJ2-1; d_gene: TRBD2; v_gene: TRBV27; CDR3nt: TGTGCCAGCAGTTTTACTAGCGGGAGCTATGAGCAGTTCTTC; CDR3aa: CASSFTSGSYEQFF
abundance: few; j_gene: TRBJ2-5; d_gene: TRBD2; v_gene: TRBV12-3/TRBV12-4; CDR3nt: TGTGCCAGCAGCCTTACAATGGCTAGCGGGGGAGAGACCCAGTACTTC; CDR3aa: CASSLTMASGGETQYF
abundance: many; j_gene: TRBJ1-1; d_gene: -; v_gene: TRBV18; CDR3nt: TGTGCCAGCTCACCGGCGCCAGGGGTCACTGAAGCTTTCTTT; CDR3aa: CASSPAPGVTEAFF
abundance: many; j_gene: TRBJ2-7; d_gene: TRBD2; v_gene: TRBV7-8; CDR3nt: TGTGCCAGCAGCTTAGAACTAGCGGGAGCCTACGAGCAGTACTTC; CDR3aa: CASSLELAGAYEQYF
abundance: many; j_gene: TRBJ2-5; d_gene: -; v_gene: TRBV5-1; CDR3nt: TGCGCCAGCACCCCCGGGGACCGGGGGATCCAGTACTTC; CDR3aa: CASTPGDRGIQYF
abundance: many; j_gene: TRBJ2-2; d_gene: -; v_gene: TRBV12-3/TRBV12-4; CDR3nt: TGTGCCAGCAGTTCGTTTCGGGGCACCGGGGAGCTGTTTTTT; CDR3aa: CASSSFRGTGELFF
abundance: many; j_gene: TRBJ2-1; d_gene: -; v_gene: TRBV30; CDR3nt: TGTGCCTGGAGTGGGGTGGCCAAGACCTACAATGAGCAGTTCTTC; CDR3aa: CAWSGVAKTYNEQFF
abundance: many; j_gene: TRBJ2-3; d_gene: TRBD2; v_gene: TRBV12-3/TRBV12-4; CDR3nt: TGTGCCAGCAGTACCTCCCGACTAGCCGGAGCAGATACGCAGTATTTT; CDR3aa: CASSTSRLAGADTQYF
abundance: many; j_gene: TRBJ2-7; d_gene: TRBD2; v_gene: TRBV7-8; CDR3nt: TGTGCCAGCAGCCACGGACTAGCGGGAGGGCAATATCCCTACGAGCAGTACTTC; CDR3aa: CASSHGLAGGQYPYEQYF
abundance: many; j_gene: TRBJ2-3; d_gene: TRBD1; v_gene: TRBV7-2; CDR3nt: TGTGCCAGCAGCTTTTCAACAGGGGTAGGAAGCACAGATACGCAGTATTTT; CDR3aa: CASSFSTGVGSTDTQYF
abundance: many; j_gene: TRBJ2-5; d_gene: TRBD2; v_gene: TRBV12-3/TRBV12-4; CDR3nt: TGTGCCAGCAGTTTTGGACTAGCGGGGACGCAAGAGACCCAGTACTTC; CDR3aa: CASSFGLAGTQETQYF
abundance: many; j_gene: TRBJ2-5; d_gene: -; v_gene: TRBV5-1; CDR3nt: TGCGCCAGCAGGGCCCTGTTGGTAGGCCCGAAAGAGACCCAGTACTTC; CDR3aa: CASRALLVGPKETQYF
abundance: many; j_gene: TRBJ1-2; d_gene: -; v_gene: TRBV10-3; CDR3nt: TGTGCCATCACCGAGGGAGGGGTGAACTATGGCTACACCTTC; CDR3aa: CAITEGGVNYGYTF
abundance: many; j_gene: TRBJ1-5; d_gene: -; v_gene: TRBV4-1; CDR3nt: TGCGCCAGCAGCCAAGAAACCCTCGGCAATCAGCCCCAGCATTTT; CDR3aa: CASSQETLGNQPQHF
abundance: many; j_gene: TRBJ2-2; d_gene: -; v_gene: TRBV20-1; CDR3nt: TGCAGTGCTAGAGTTCAGGGGTCGAACACCGGGGAGCTGTTTTTT; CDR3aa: CSARVQGSNTGELFF
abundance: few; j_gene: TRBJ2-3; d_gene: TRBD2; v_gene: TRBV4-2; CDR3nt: TGTGCCAGCAGCCCCGGGACTAGCGGGGGGCACACAGATACGCAGTATTTT; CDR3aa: CASSPGTSGGHTDTQYF
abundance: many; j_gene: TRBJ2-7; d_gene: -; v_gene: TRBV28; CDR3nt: TGTGCCAGCAGTCAACAGGTAGTTAGCGGCGAGCAGTACTTC; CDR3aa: CASSQQVVSGEQYF
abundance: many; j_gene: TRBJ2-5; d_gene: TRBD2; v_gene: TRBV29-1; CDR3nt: TGCAGCGTTGAAGATCCCCGCACTAGCGCTCAAGAGACCCAGTACTTC; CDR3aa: CSVEDPRTSAQETQYF
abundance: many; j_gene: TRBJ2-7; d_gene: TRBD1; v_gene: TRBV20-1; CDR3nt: TGCAGTGCTAGTGACGGGACAGACGCAAAGATGGCGAACTTC; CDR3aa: CSASDGTDAKMANF
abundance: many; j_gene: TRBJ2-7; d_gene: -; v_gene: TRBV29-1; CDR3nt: TGCAGCGTTTGGACCCCACCCTACGAGCAGTACTTC; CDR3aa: CSVWTPPYEQYF
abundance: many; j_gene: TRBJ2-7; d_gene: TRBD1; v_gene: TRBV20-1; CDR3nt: TGCAGTGCTAGAGCCAATTACAGGGGTCCCTACGAGCAGTACTTC; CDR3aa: CSARANYRGPYEQYF
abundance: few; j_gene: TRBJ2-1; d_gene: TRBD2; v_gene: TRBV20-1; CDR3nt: TGCTGTGCTACCGGGACTAGCGGGAGATGGGGAAACAATGAGCAGTTCTTC; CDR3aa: CCATGTSGRWGNNEQFF
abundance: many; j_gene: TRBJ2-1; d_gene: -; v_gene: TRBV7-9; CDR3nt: TGTGCCAGCAGCTTAAGGCGGGGTAACCACAATGAGCAGTTCTTC; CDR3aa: CASSLRRGNHNEQFF
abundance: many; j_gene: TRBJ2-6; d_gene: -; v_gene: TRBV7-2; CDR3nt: TGTGCCAGCAGCTTTTCAGTAGCGGAGGCTGGGGCCAACGTCCTGACTTTC; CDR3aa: CASSFSVAEAGANVLTF
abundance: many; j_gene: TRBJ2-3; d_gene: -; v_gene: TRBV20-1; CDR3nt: TGCAGTGCTACTAGCACAGATACGCAGTATTTT; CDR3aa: CSATSTDTQYF
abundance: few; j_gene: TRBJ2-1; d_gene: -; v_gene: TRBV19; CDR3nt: TGTGCCAGTAGTATGGCTAGATACAATGAGCAGTTCTTC; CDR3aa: CASSMARYNEQFF
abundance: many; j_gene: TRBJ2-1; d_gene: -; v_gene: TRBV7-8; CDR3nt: TGTGCCAGCAGCTCCCGAGCCCCAGCGTCTTCCAATGAGCAGTTCTTC; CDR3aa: CASSSRAPASSNEQFF
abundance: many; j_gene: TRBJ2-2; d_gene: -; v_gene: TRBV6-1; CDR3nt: TGTGCCAGCAGTGTGGCGGGTGATGGGGAGCTGTTTTTT; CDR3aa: CASSVAGDGELFF
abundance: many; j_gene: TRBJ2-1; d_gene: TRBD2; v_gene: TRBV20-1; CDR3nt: TGCAGTGCTCCTAGACTAGCGGGAGGGAACAATGAGCAGTTCTTC; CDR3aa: CSAPRLAGGNNEQFF
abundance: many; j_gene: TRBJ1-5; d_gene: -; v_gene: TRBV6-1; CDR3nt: TGTGCCAGCAGACACGGCTCGGATAGGCAGCCCCAGCATTTT; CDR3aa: CASRHGSDRQPQHF
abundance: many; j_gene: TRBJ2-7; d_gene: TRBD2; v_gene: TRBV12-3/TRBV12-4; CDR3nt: TGTGCCAGCAGCAGTGGAGGAGCGGGGGTCATCGAGCAGTACTTC; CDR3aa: CASSSGGAGVIEQYF
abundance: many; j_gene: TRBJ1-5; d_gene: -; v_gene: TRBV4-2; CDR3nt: TGTGCCAGCAGCAGGGAAAATCAGCCCCAGCATTTT; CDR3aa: CASSRENQPQHF
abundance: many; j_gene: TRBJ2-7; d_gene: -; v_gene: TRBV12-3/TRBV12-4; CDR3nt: TGTGCCAGCAGTTCACGGGGCGGAGGCTACGAGCAGTACTTC; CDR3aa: CASSSRGGGYEQYF
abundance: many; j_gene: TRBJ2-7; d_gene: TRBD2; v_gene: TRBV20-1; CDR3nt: TGCAGTGCTAGAACGGGACTAGTATTTTCCGAGCAGTACTTC; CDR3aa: CSARTGLVFSEQYF
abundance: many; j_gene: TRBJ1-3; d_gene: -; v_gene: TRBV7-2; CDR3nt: TGTGCCAGCAGCTCGAGGCGGGGTCGAAACACCATATATTTT; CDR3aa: CASSSRRGRNTIYF
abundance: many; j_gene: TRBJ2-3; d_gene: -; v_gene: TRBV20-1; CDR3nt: TGCAGTGCCCGCTTTGGTACGCAGTATTTT; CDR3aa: CSARFGTQYF